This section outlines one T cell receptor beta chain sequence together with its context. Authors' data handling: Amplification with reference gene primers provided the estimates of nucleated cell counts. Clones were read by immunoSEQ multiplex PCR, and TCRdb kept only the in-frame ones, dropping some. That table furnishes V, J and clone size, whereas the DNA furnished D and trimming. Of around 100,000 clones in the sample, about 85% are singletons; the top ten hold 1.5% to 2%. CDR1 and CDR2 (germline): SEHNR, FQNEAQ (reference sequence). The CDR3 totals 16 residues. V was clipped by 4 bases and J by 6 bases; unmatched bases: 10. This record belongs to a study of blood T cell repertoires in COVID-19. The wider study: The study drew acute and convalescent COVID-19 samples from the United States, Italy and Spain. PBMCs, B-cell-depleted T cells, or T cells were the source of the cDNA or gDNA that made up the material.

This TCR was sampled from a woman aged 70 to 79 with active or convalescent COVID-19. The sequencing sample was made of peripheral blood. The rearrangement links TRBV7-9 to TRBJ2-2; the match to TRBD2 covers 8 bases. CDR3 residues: CASSYQLAAGAGELFF. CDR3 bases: TGTGCCAGCAGCTACCAACTAGCGGCGGGGGCCGGGGAGCTGTTTTTT.